Each of the 32 T cell receptor beta chains below was sequenced from the same sample in a study of control samples from healthy donors and cancer patients. Generated by immunoSEQ multiplex PCR, the TCRdb table keeps only in-frame clones and is missing some. The sample shows under 150,000 clones, about 88% of them seen only once. The sequenced material came from blood. These receptors were collected from a woman between 65 and 79 years old in good health.

V gene TRBV10-3 combines with J gene TRBJ1-1, with unresolved D. Per germline, CDR1 ENHRY and CDR2 SYGVKD. The CDR3 covers 13 residues. V was cut by 7 bases and J by 1 base, with 10 bases left in between. The DNA of the CDR3 is TGTGCCATCAACCCGACACCGAACACTGAAGCTTTCTTT. Amino acid sequence: CAINPTPNTEAFF.

The rearrangement uses TRBV9 and TRBJ2-7, with TRBD1 matching over 7 bases. V gave up 4 bases and J gave up 2 bases; unmatched junction bases: 9. Germline V gives CDR1 SGDLS, CDR2 YYNGEE. There are 15 residues in the CDR3. CDR3 loop: CASSRTGTATYEQYF. Here the CDR3 DNA reads TGTGCCAGCAGCCGAACCGGGACAGCTACCTACGAGCAGTACTTC. The variable domain in full, completed from reference TRBV9 and TRBJ2-7, reads DSGVTQTPKHLITATGQRVTLRCSPRSGDLSVYWYQQSLDQGLQFLIQYYNGEERAKGNILERFSAQQFPDLHSELNLSSLELGDSALYFCASSRTGTATYEQYFGPGTRLTVT.

The chain links TRBV2 to TRBJ1-5; D not certain. There are 18 residues in the CDR3. Between the trimmed V and J ends, which lost 8 bases and 0 bases, there was a span of 23 bases. Germline loops: CDR1 SNHLY, CDR2 FYNNEI. CDR3 DNA: TGTGCCAGCCGTTCCGGTACAGATTCTCCGAATAGCAATCAGCCCCAGCATTTT. Its translation: CASRSGTDSPNSNQPQHF.

In DNA form, the CDR3 reads TGTGCCAGCGGGACAGGGGAAAACTATGGCTACACCTTC. It is translated as CASGTGENYGYTF. The V call is TRBV6-5, the J call TRBJ1-2; TRBD1 matches at 10 bases. Germline V CDR1 and CDR2: MNHEY, SVGAGI. The CDR3 extends over 13 amino acids. Unmatched junction bases numbered 2, after V lost 8 bases and J lost 2 bases.

This chain links TRBV5-1 with TRBJ2-3; 9 positions match TRBD1. The CDR3 contains 17 residues. Germline V gene lookup returns CDR1 SGHRS and CDR2 YFSETQ. Germline trimming cut 1 base from V and 5 bases from J; bases unmatched to any gene: 11. The chain's CDR3 is CASSLWKQGARGDTQYF. The DNA for the CDR3 is TGCGCCAGCAGCTTGTGGAAACAGGGGGCGCGCGGAGATACGCAGTATTTT.

This rearrangement joins TRBV7-3 to TRBJ2-1, with D perhaps TRBD2 (6 bases). CDR1 SGHTA and CDR2 FQGTGA come from the germline V gene. The CDR3 extends over 16 amino acids. Trimming shortened V by 4 bases and J by 0 bases, and 13 bases separated the two germline ends. The CDR3 reads CASSSHLGGSYNEQFF. In DNA, the CDR3 is TGTGCCAGCAGCTCCCATCTCGGGGGCTCCTACAATGAGCAGTTCTTC.

DNA for the CDR3: TGTGCCACCTCTAAGGGAGTGGGGGCCTCAGGAAACACCATATATTTT. It codes for CATSKGVGASGNTIYF. V gene TRBV19 combines with J gene TRBJ1-3, with TRBD1 as a possible D gene (6 bases). The CDR3 consists of 16 residues. Trimming stripped 10 bases from V and 4 bases from J, with 23 bases between. Germline CDR1 LNHDA, CDR2 SQIVND (reference sequence).

A remark on this clone: At one end the junction does not follow the germline gene, possibly because of a read error. The rearrangement links TRBV4-2 to TRBJ2-5, with D maybe TRBD2 (7 bases). The length of the CDR3 is 15 residues. Looked up from germline, CDR1 is LGHNA and CDR2 is YNFKEQ. In DNA, the CDR3 is TGTGCCAGCAGCGAAGAGGGGGGGCAGAAAGAGACCCAGTACTTC. Protein product: CASSEEGGQKETQYF.

This sequence joins TRBV10-3 and TRBJ1-2, with a possible D match to TRBD1 (5 bases). Per the germline V gene, CDR1 is ENHRY and CDR2 is SYGVKD. This CDR3 region has 14 residues. V was trimmed by 4 bases and J by 6 bases, leaving 15 bases between them. This CDR3 is CAISAGRDHDGYTF. In nucleotides, the CDR3 is TGTGCCATCAGTGCGGGCAGGGATCACGATGGCTACACCTTC.

The chain couples TRBV3-1 (or the pseudogene TRBV3-2) to TRBJ1-1, with D hard to call. Germline V lookup: CDR1 LGHDT, CDR2 YNNKEL (reference sequence). Trimming left V 4 bases short and J 1 base short, with 4 bases between. This CDR3 has 12 residues. The CDR3 DNA reads as TGTGCCAGCAGCCGGGAGAACACTGAAGCTTTCTTT. Amino acid sequence: CASSRENTEAFF.

V gene TRBV11-2 combines with J gene TRBJ1-1; D possibly corresponds to TRBD1 (5 bases). Germline V gene lookup returns CDR1 SGHAT and CDR2 FQNNGV. This CDR3 region has 15 residues. V was clipped by 6 bases and J by 1 base, with 15 bases between them. In DNA, the CDR3 is TGTGCCAGCAGGATTACCGGGACGGAGAACACTGAAGCTTTCTTT. Translation: CASRITGTENTEAFF.

V gene TRBV4-1 combines with J gene TRBJ2-1, with TRBD2 matching over 12 bases. This CDR3 is 16 amino acids long. V dropped 1 base and J dropped 9; count of bases not matched to a gene: 7. Germline V gene lookup returns CDR1 MGHRA and CDR2 YSYEKL. The CDR3 reads CASSQGLAGVHGEQFF. DNA for the CDR3: TGCGCCAGCAGCCAAGGACTAGCGGGGGTTCATGGTGAGCAGTTCTTC.

The rearrangement joins TRBV10-3 to TRBJ2-5; TRBD2 aligns across 10 bases. The CDR3 is 17 amino acids. With 6 bases clipped from V and 5 bases from J, the junction kept 15 bases outside the gene matches. Germline values: CDR1 ENHRY, CDR2 SYGVKD. CDR3 sequence: CAISGPQSGGDGETQYF. The DNA of the CDR3 is TGTGCCATCAGCGGACCACAGAGCGGGGGGGATGGGGAGACCCAGTACTTC.

The V gene is TRBV10-3, the J gene TRBJ2-5, with 9 bases lining up with TRBD2. The CDR3 consists of 16 residues. The germline gives CDR1 ENHRY, CDR2 SYGVKD. The V and J ends lost 4 bases and 4 bases, in that order; junction bases with no gene match: 10. CDR3 bases: TGTGCCATCAGTGTTGAGGCGGGGGGGCCTGGAGAGACCCAGTACTTC. Translation: CAISVEAGGPGETQYF.

This clone was detected once. The chain carries TRBV19 and TRBJ1-5; D might be TRBD1 (5 bases). This CDR3 comprises 15 residues. Germline V gives CDR1 LNHDA, CDR2 SQIVND (reference sequence). V was shortened by 3 bases and J by 7 bases, with 16 bases between the two germline ends. Here the CDR3 DNA reads TGTGCCAGTAGTATGACGCATGGGGGGTCCCAGCCCCAGCATTTT. It encodes CASSMTHGGSQPQHF.

The V and J genes are TRBV21-1 and TRBJ2-7. TRBV21-1 is classified as a pseudogene. The CDR3 extends over 15 amino acids. The DNA for the CDR3 is TGTGCCAGCAGCAAGGCGTTGTGGCCGCCACTCGAGCAGTACTTC. This sequence encodes CASSKALWPPLEQYF.

CDR3 DNA: TGCGCCAGCAGCTTGTCGGGCAACCAAGAGACCCAGTACTTC. Translating gives CASSLSGNQETQYF. The rearrangement links TRBV5-1 to TRBJ2-5; unclear D gene. The CDR3 length is 14 residues. Germline loops: CDR1 SGHRS, CDR2 YFSETQ. V was pared by 1 base and J by 0 bases, with 7 bases between.

This chain connects TRBV11-1 to TRBJ2-1; TRBD1 matches 9 bases. Germline CDR1 and CDR2: SGHAT and FQDESV (reference sequence). The J segment lost 7 bases and the V segment lost 5 bases, leaving 9 bases of the junction unmatched. This CDR3 comprises 15 residues. Here the CDR3 DNA reads TGTGCCAGCAGCGCCCGGGACAGGGAATGGAATGAGCAGTTCTTC. It is translated as CASSARDREWNEQFF. Complete variable domain (other parts from reference TRBV11-1 and TRBJ2-1): EAEVAQSPRYKITEKSQAVAFWCDPISGHATLYWYRQILGQGPELLVQFQDESVVDDSQLPKDRFSAERLKGVDSTLKIQPAELGDSAMYLCASSARDREWNEQFFGPGTRLTVL.

V and J are TRBV19 and TRBJ1-5; TRBD1 is a possible D gene (6 bases). Germline V gene sequence: CDR1 LNHDA, CDR2 SQIVND (reference sequence). The CDR3 loop spans 16 amino acids. Trimming took off 6 bases at V and 11 bases at J, with 26 bases between the two ends. CDR3: CASSLGGRQGRLAQHF. CDR3 nucleotides: TGTGCCAGTAGCCTAGGGGGTCGGCAGGGTAGGTTGGCCCAGCATTTT.

J is TRBJ1-2 and V is TRBV29-1, with TRBD1 matching 7 bases. The germline CDR1 and CDR2 sequences are SQVTM and ANQGSEA. The length of the CDR3 is 14 residues. Trimming took 6 bases from V and 0 from J; bases not matched to a gene: 7. CDR3 bases: TGCAGCGTGGACCGGGACAGAGCTAACTATGGCTACACCTTC. Its translation: CSVDRDRANYGYTF.

This chain uses TRBV29-1 with TRBJ1-3; D gene uncertain. Looked up from germline, CDR1 is SQVTM and CDR2 is ANQGSEA. Trimming pared 1 base from V and 4 bases from J, leaving 8 bases between. The length of the CDR3 is 13 residues. CDR3 residues: CSVEVQFGNTIYF. The CDR3 DNA is TGCAGCGTTGAAGTACAGTTCGGAAACACCATATATTTT.

Of note for this clone: The sample holds other DNA sequences that translate to the same CDR3. The chain uses TRBV12-3 or TRBV12-4 and TRBJ2-5; no clear D. The CDR3 totals 11 residues. V lost 8 bases and J lost 5, with 9 bases in between. CDR3 nucleotides: TGTGCCAGCTCTCTGGGGGAGACCCAGTACTTC. This codes for CASSLGETQYF.

This rearrangement joins TRBV20-1 to TRBJ1-1; weak D call: TRBD1 (5 bases). The germline V gene has CDR1 DFQATT and CDR2 SNEGSKA (reference sequence). Trimming removed 3 bases from V and 8 bases from J, with 16 bases in between. This CDR3 comprises 13 residues. The CDR3 reads CSASQGLAGEAFF. CDR3 in DNA: TGCAGTGCTAGTCAGGGTTTAGCGGGCGAAGCTTTCTTT.

The rearrangement joins TRBV19 to TRBJ2-2, with D perhaps TRBD1 or TRBD2 (5 bases each). V dropped 8 bases and J dropped 6 bases, with 19 bases sitting between them. This CDR3 comprises 15 residues. Germline V gene sequence: CDR1 LNHDA, CDR2 SQIVND (reference sequence). This CDR3 reads CASGFMGESPGELFF. CDR3 nucleotides: TGTGCCAGTGGGTTCATGGGGGAGAGCCCCGGGGAGCTGTTTTTT.

This chain uses TRBV20-1 with TRBJ1-5; perhaps TRBD1 as D (5 bases). The germline V gene encodes CDR1 DFQATT and CDR2 SNEGSKA (reference sequence). The length of the CDR3 is 11 residues. DNA of the CDR3: TGCAGGGGGGTTGGCAATCAGCCCCAGCATTTT. The encoded protein is CRGVGNQPQHF.

The V and J genes are TRBV25-1 and TRBJ2-1; TRBD2 might be the D (5 bases). V dropped 4 bases and J dropped 9 bases, with 7 bases sitting between them. This CDR3 contains 11 residues. Germline V gene data show CDR1 as MGHDK and CDR2 as SYGVNS. Here the CDR3 DNA reads TGTGCCAGCAGTGCCCGGGGTGAGCAGTTCTTC. Translated: CASSARGEQFF.

The CDR3 is CASSNGQGHYGYTF. For the CDR3, the DNA is TGTGCCAGCAGTAACGGACAGGGGCACTATGGCTACACCTTC. V gene TRBV6-6 combines with J gene TRBJ1-2, with 9 bases fitting TRBD1. This CDR3 is built from 14 residues. From germline, CDR1 is MNHNY and CDR2 SVGAGI (reference sequence). J gave up 3 bases and V 5 bases, and 4 bases lay outside the gene matches.

The gene calls are TRBV7-7 and TRBJ2-2; D may be TRBD2 (8 bases). Germline V gives CDR1 SSHAT, CDR2 FNYEAQ (reference sequence). Trimming pared 10 bases from V and 4 bases from J, leaving 22 bases between. The CDR3 sequence is 16 residues long. The CDR3: CAIPKGAGGFTGELFF. CDR3 DNA sequence: TGTGCCATCCCAAAGGGGGCGGGAGGATTCACCGGGGAGCTGTTTTTT.

V usage is TRBV5-4 and J usage is TRBJ1-3; D is undetermined. CDR3 length equals 15 residues. Germline values: CDR1 SGHNT, CDR2 YYREEE (reference sequence). Trimming took off 0 bases at V and 0 bases at J, with 7 bases between the two ends. The CDR3 nucleotides read TGTGCCAGCAGCTTGGGTCGGGGCTCTGGAAACACCATATATTTT. It specifies CASSLGRGSGNTIYF.

The V call is TRBV5-4, the J call TRBJ2-1; 7 bases line up with TRBD2. V shed 0 bases, J shed 2 bases, and the junction held 5 bases outside the gene matches. CDR1 is SGHNT and CDR2 is YYREEE in the germline V gene (reference sequence). The CDR3 is 16 residues long. CDR3 in DNA: TGTGCCAGCAGCTTGGCAGTCGGGGGGACCTACAATGAGCAGTTCTTC. Encoded protein: CASSLAVGGTYNEQFF.

To note about this clone: Additional DNA sequences in this sample encode the identical CDR3. The V call is TRBV6-2 or TRBV6-3, the J call TRBJ1-6; 10 nucleotides agree with TRBD1. J was trimmed by 7 bases and V by 0 bases; bases with no gene match: 0. Germline-derived CDR1 and CDR2 are MNHEY and SVGEGT. The CDR3 totals 15 residues. The CDR3 DNA reads as TGTGCCAGCAGTTACTCGGGACAGGGGAATTCACCCCTCCACTTT. Translated: CASSYSGQGNSPLHF.

This rearrangement joins TRBV5-6 to TRBJ1-3, with D uncertain. V dropped 5 bases and J dropped 4 bases, with 13 bases sitting between them. The CDR3 contains 14 residues. Germline lookup yields CDR1 SGHDT and CDR2 YYEEEE. CDR3 loop: CASRATLKGNTIYF. In DNA form, the CDR3 reads TGTGCCAGCAGGGCGACCCTAAAAGGAAACACCATATATTTT.